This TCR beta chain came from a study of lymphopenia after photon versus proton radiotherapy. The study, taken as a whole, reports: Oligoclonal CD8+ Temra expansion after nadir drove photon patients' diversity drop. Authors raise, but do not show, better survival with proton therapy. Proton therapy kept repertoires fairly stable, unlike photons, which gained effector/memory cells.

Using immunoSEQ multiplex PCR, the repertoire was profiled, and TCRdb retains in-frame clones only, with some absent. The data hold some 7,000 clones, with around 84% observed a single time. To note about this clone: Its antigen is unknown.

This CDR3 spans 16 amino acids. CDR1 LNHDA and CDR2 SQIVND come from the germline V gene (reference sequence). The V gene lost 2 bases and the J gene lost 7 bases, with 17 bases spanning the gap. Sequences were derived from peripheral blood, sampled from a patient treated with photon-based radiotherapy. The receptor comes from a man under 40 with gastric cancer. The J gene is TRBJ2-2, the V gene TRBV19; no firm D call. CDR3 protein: CASSIKGPNWGGELFF. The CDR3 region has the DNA TGTGCCAGTAGTATAAAGGGTCCCAATTGGGGCGGGGAGCTGTTTTTT.